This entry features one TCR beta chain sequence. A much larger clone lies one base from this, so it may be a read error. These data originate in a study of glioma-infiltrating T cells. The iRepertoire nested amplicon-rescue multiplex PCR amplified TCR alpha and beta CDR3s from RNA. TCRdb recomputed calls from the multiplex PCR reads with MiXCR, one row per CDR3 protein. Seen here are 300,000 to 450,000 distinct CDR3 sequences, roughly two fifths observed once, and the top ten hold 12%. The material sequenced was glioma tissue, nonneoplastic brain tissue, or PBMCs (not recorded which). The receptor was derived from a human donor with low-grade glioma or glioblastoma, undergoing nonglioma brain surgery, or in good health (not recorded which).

The CDR3 loop reads CASSYGDGYQQYF. CDR3 DNA: TGTGCCAGCAGTTACGGGGACGGCTACCAGCAGTACTTC. The chain uses TRBV6-9 and TRBJ2-7; D might be TRBD1 or TRBD2, each matching 5 bases. Germline V gene data show CDR1 as MNHGY and CDR2 as SVAAGI. There are 13 residues in the CDR3.